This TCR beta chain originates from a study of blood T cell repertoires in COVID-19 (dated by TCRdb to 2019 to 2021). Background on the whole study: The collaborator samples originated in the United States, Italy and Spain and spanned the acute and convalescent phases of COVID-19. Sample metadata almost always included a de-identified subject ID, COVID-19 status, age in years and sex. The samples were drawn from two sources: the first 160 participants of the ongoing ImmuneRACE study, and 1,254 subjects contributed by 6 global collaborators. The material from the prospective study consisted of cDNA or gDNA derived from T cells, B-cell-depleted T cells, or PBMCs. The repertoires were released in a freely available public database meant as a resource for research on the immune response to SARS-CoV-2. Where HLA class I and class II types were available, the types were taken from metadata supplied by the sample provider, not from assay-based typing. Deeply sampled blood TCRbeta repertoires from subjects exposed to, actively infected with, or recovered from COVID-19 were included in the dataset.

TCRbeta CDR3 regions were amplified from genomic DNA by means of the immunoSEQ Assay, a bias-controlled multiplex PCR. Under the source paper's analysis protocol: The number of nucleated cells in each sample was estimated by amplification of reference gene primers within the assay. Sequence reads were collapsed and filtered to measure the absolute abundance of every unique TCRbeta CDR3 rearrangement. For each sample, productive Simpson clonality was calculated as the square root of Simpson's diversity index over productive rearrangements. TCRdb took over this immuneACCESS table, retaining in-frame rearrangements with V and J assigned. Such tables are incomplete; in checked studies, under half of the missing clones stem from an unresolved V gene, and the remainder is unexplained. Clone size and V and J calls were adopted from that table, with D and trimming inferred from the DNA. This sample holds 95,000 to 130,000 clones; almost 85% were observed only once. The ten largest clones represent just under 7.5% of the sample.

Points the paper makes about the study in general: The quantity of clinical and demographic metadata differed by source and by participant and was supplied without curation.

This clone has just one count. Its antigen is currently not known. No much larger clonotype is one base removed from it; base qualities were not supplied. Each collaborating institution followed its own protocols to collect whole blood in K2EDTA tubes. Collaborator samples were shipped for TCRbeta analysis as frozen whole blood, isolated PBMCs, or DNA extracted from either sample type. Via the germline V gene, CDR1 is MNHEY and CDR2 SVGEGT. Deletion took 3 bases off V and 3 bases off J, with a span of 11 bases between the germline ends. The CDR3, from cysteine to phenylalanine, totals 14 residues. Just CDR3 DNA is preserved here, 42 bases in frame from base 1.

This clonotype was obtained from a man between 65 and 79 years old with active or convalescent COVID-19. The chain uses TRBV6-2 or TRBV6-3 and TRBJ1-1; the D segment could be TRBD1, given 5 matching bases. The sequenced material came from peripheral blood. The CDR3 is CASSYGQGDTEAFF. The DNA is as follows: TGTGCCAGCAGTTATGGCCAGGGCGACACTGAAGCTTTCTTT.